The present TCR beta chain was sequenced within a study of human T cells and chemical hapten exposure. Looking at the study overall: Each patient's scalp received weekly diphenylcyclopropenone throughout the approximately 23-week study. The study's findings and limits: In comparison with controls, expanded TCRs gave rise to a significantly larger number of large CDR3 similarity clusters.

Time point meaning: patch test 2, 6 weeks after DPC sensitization. Regarding treatment: therapeutic diphenylcyclopropenone sensitization with weekly scalp DPC. Blood was drawn before each patch test was applied. This clonotype was observed a few times. Its antigen remains unknown. V lost 0 bases to trimming and J lost 0 bases, with 11 bases between them. The CDR3 is made up of 16 amino acids. Germline assignment: CDR1 DFQATT and CDR2 SNEGSKA (reference sequence). In the original processing: With a range of roughly 20,000 to 690,600, the median per sample was around 97,000 TCRs. TCRdb used MiXCR to reprocess the RACE reads, holding one entry per CDR3 protein. The V and J calls follow TCRdb's processing rather than the paper's. Found here are 330,000 or so distinct CDR3 sequences, roughly 6% of them singletons; the top ten hold about 6%.

The chain has TRBV20-1 and TRBJ2-2; D may match TRBD1 or TRBD2 (5 bases each). The receptor was derived from a woman in her late teens or twenties with alopecia areata. Some clones in this sample may be carry-over from other donors' samples. Sequencing was performed on whole blood, taken in connection with sensitization to the hapten diphenylcyclopropenone (DPC). This chain's CDR3 is CSARDRWGTNTGELFF. CDR3 DNA sequence: TGCAGTGCTAGAGACCGTTGGGGGACGAACACCGGGGAGCTGTTTTTT.